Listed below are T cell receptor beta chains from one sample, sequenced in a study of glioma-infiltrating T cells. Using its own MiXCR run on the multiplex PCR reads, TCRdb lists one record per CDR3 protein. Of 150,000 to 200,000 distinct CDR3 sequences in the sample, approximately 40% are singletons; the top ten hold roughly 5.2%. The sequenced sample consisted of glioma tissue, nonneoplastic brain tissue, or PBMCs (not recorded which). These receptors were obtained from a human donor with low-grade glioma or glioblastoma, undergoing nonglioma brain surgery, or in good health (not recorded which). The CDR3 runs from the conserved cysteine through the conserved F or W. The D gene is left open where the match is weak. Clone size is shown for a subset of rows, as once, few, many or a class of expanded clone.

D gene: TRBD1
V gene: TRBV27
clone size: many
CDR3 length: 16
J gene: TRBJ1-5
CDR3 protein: CASSVSPGQSNQPQHF
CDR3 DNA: TGTGCCAGCAGTGTCTCTCCGGGACAGAGCAATCAGCCCCAGCATTTT

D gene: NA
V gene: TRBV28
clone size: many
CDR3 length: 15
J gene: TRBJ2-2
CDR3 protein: CASSTRPFRTGELFF
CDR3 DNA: TGTGCCAGCAGTACCCGTCCCTTCCGTACCGGGGAGCTGTTTTTT

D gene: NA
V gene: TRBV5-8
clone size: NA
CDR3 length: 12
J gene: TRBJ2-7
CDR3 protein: CASSWGAGTGAF
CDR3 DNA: NA

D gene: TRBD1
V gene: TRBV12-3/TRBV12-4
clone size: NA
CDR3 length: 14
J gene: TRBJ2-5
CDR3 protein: CASRRDTGVGTNLF
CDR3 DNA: TGTGCCAGCAGACGCGATACAGGGGTTGGAACCAACCTCTTC

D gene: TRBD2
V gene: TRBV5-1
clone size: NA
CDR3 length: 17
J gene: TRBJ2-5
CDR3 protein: CASSLNSGSGDVGTKYF
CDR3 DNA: TGCGCCAGCAGCTTAAATTCGGGTAGCGGGGACGTTGGGACCAAGTACTTC

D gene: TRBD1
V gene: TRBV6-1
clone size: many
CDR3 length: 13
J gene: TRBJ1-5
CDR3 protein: CASRGQGNQPQHF
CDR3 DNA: TGTGCCAGCAGAGGACAGGGCAATCAGCCCCAGCATTTT

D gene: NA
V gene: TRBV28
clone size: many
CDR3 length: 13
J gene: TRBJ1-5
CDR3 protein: CASSLSPGQPQHF
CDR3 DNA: TGTGCCAGCAGTTTATCCCCTGGTCAGCCCCAGCATTTT

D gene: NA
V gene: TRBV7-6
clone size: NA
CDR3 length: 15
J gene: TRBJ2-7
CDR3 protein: CASSLLPEGLGERYF
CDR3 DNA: TGTGCCAGCAGCTTACTACCCGAAGGTCTGGGCGAGCGGTACTTC

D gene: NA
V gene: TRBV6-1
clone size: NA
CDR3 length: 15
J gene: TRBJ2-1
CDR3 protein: CATGGADYRGNEKFF
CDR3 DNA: TGTGCCACAGGGGGGGCGGACTACCGAGGCAATGAGAAGTTCTTC

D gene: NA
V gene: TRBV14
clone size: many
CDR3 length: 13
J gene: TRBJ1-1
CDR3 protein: CASSRRGNTEAFF
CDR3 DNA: TGTGCCAGCAGCCGTAGGGGGAACACTGAAGCTTTCTTT

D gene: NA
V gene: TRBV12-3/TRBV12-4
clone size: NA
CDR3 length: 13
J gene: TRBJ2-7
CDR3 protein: CASGDQGLYEQYF
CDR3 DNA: TGTGCCAGCGGTGACCAGGGTTTGTACGAGCAGTACTTC

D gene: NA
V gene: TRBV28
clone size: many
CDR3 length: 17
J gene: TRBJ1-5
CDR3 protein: CASSSADPRGSNQPQHF
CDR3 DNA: TGTGCCAGCAGTTCCGCGGACCCAAGGGGAAGCAATCAGCCCCAGCATTTT

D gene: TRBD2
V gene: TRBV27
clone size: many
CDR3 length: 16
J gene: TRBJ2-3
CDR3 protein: CASTLRVAGDSDTQYF
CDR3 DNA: TGTGCCAGCACCCTGCGGGTGGCGGGAGATTCGGATACGCAGTATTTT

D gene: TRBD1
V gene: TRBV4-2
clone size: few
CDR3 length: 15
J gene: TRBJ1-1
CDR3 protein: CASSQATGGVIEAFF
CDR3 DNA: TGTGCCAGCAGCCAAGCGACAGGGGGAGTTATTGAAGCTTTCTTT

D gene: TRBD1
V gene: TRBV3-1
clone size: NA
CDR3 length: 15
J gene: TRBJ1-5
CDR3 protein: CASRLPGQGTQPQHF
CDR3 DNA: TGTGCCAGCAGGCTTCCGGGACAGGGGACCCAGCCCCAGCATTTT